This TCR beta chain stems from a study of tumor-infiltrating lymphocytes in primary liver carcinoma. Study information: Primary liver carcinomas in the patients were surgically resected. Regardless of tissue type, samples showed similar yields of roughly 3.65 to 8 million productive TCRbeta reads.

Points on this clonotype: Germline and junction disagree at one end, which may indicate a read error.

Germline DNA was also extracted, and blood RNA was taken from unsorted whole blood. There were only treatment-naive patients, all with chronic HBV infection. Prior to the surgical procedure, roughly 4.2 milliliters of peripheral blood were collected. TCR beta cDNA was reverse-transcribed from around 0.55 ug of total RNA. The reaction used a constant-region primer and ProtoScript II reverse transcriptase. What produced the TCR beta libraries was three nested multiplex PCR rounds using slightly modified ARM-PCR. TRBV1-TRBV30 forward primers and a C-beta reverse primer were used in the first two PCR rounds, which each ran for 10 cycles. TCRdb used MiXCR to reprocess the multiplex PCR reads, holding one entry per CDR3 protein. Here the sample spans almost 200,000 distinct CDR3 sequences, around 60% being singletons. The CDR3 is 15 amino acids.

The sequenced sample was peripheral blood. The chain combines TRBV12-3 or TRBV12-4 with TRBJ2-6; tentatively, D is TRBD1 (5 bases). The origin of this receptor is a woman in her sixties or seventies with primary liver carcinoma and hepatitis B virus infection. The CDR3 coding sequence is TGTACCAGCAGTCGAGAGAATGCTGGGGCCAGCGTCCTGACTTTC. This codes for CTSSRENAGASVLTF.